This is a list of T cell receptor beta chains from one sample in a study of blood T cell repertoires in COVID-19. TCRdb's copy holds only in-frame clones and misses some; the assay was immunoSEQ multiplex PCR. The sample has about 69,000 clones; approximately 75% are singletons. The material sequenced was peripheral blood. Every receptor here comes from a human donor in a cohort sampled during active COVID-19. The CDR3 runs from the conserved cysteine through the conserved F or W. The order of the fields is D gene, clone size, J gene, V gene, CDR3 DNA, CDR3 protein. D genes are given only for firm matches. Only some rows state a clone size, as once, few, many or a class for expanded clones.

TRBD1 | few | TRBJ2-5 | TRBV9 | TGTGCCAGCAGCGTAGCGACAGGGCTGGAGACCCAGTACTTC | CASSVATGLETQYF
TRBD1 | - | TRBJ2-1 | TRBV3-1/TRBV3-2 | TGTGCCAGCAGCCCCCAGGGGGCATTGTCCTACAATGAGCAGTTCTTC | CASSPQGALSYNEQFF
TRBD2 | - | TRBJ2-5 | TRBV27 | TGTGCCAGCTCCCTAAGGTATCGGGGGGGGTCCAAAGAGACCCAGTACTTC | CASSLRYRGGSKETQYF
TRBD1 | - | TRBJ2-2 | TRBV10-3 | TGTGCCATCACCGGGACAGGGAACACCGGGGAGCTGTTTTTT | CAITGTGNTGELFF
TRBD1 | - | TRBJ2-4 | TRBV3-1/TRBV3-2 | TGTGCCAGCAGCCAAAGGGCAGGGGGTAAAAACATTCAGTACTTC | CASSQRAGGKNIQYF
- | - | TRBJ1-5 | TRBV11-2 | TGTGCCAGCAGCTTAGTCGACACAGGGAATCAGCCCCAGCATTTT | CASSLVDTGNQPQHF
TRBD2 | few | TRBJ2-1 | TRBV27 | TGTGCCAGCAGGCAAGCGGGACTGTACAATGAGCAGTTCTTC | CASRQAGLYNEQFF
- | - | TRBJ2-1 | TRBV5-1 | TGCGCCAGCACCCTAAATGTAGGGGTCACCTACAATGAGCAGTTCTTC | CASTLNVGVTYNEQFF
TRBD2 | - | TRBJ2-1 | TRBV19 | TGTGCCAGTAGTTCCGGGACTAGCGGCCCACAGTTCTTC | CASSSGTSGPQFF
TRBD1 | once | TRBJ1-5 | TRBV7-8 | TGTGCCAGCAGCTCCCCGGGACAGGGAGGTCGTCAGCCCCAGCATTTT | CASSSPGQGGRQPQHF
TRBD1 | - | TRBJ1-1 | TRBV19 | TGTGCCAGTAGAACCTCAACTTCCCGGGACAGCACTGAAGCTTTCTTT | CASRTSTSRDSTEAFF
TRBD1 | - | TRBJ2-1 | TRBV4-1 | TGCGCCAGCAGCCACCCCGGACAGGGGGGCGATGAGCAGTTCTTC | CASSHPGQGGDEQFF
- | once | TRBJ2-3 | TRBV11-2 | TGTGCCAGCAGCTTAGCGGGGGGCTCAGGCACAGATACGCAGTATTTT | CASSLAGGSGTDTQYF
TRBD1 | - | TRBJ2-4 | TRBV3-1/TRBV3-2 | TGTGCCAGCAGCCAAGAGACAGGGGCCAAAAACATTCAGTACTTC | CASSQETGAKNIQYF
TRBD1 | - | TRBJ2-1 | TRBV29-1 | TGCAGCGTTGAAGGGGGACAGGACAATGAGCAGTTCTTC | CSVEGGQDNEQFF
TRBD1 | few | TRBJ1-5 | TRBV7-8 | TGTGCCAGCAGCTTATCGGGGCAGGGGGCGGGTGGTAGCAATCAGCCCCAGCATTTT | CASSLSGQGAGGSNQPQHF
- | - | TRBJ2-5 | TRBV6-1 | TGTGCCAGCAGTGAAGCGAGAGTGGGACTCCCATTCTTTTACTTC | CASSEARVGLPFFYF
- | - | TRBJ2-3 | TRBV11-3 | TGTGCCAGCAGCGGGGGCGGTGCTCCTAGCACAGATACGCAGTATTTT | CASSGGGAPSTDTQYF
TRBD2 | - | TRBJ2-7 | TRBV6-5 | TGTGCCAGCAGTTACGTTAGCGGGAGCGGGTACGAGCAGTACTTC | CASSYVSGSGYEQYF
- | - | TRBJ2-7 | TRBV2 | TGTGCCAGCAGTGAACAACAGGGCGCCTACGAGCAGTACTTC | CASSEQQGAYEQYF
- | - | TRBJ2-1 | TRBV24-1 | TGTGCCACCAGTGCCCTAGGGGCAGGGTTGCACAATGAGCAGTTCTTC | CATSALGAGLHNEQFF
TRBD1 | - | TRBJ1-1 | TRBV28 | TGTGCCACCTCAGGGGGCGCGGCGAACACTGAAGCTTTCTTT | CATSGGAANTEAFF
- | - | TRBJ1-5 | TRBV4-1 | TGCGCCAGCAGCCAAGCCCCCATCAATCAGCCCCAGCATTTT | CASSQAPINQPQHF
TRBD2 | - | TRBJ2-5 | TRBV5-1 | TGCGCCAGCAGCTTAGGACTAGCGGGGGAAGAGACCCAGTACTTC | CASSLGLAGEETQYF
- | - | TRBJ2-1 | TRBV7-9 | TGTGCCAGCAGCCCCCCGGGGGGCCAATACAATGAGCAGTTCTTC | CASSPPGGQYNEQFF
TRBD2 | - | TRBJ2-7 | TRBV18 | TGTGCCAGCTCACCGGCTGAGGGCAGCGGGAGTACTGGGCAGTACTTC | CASSPAEGSGSTGQYF
TRBD2 | - | TRBJ2-3 | TRBV6-5 | TGTGCCACCGCGGGGAGCGGGAGGACAGATACGCAGTATTTT | CATAGSGRTDTQYF